The sequence of this T cell receptor (beta chain) was determined in a study of CD8 T cells in Susac syndrome. Germline assignment: CDR1 MDHEN and CDR2 SYDVKM. This CDR3 comprises 14 residues. V shed 3 bases and J shed 4 bases, with 12 bases lying between them. From blood CD8+ and CD4+ T cells, TCR beta sequences were generated. The multiple sclerosis controls were treatment-naive patients affected by stable or active relapsing-remitting disease. Through negative isolation, CD4+ and CD8+ T cells were obtained, while TEMRA cells were enriched using FACS. It was with random hexamers that roughly 0.45 to 1 ug RNA was reverse transcribed. TCRdb processed the immunoSEQ multiplex PCR reads anew with MiXCR; each CDR3 protein has one entry. This sample has approximately 300,000 distinct CDR3 sequences, with 70% to 90% found just once.

The sequencing input was CD8+ T cells from PBMCs. The clonotype comes from a human donor with multiple sclerosis. The chain combines TRBV28 with TRBJ1-1; a weak D match, TRBD1 (6 bases). The CDR3 region is CASSLAGEATEAFF. The CDR3 coding sequence is TGTGCCAGCAGTTTGGCAGGGGAGGCCACTGAAGCTTTCTTT. Drawing the rest from reference TRBV28 and TRBJ1-1, the complete variable domain is DVKVTQSSRYLVKRTGEKVFLECVQDMDHENMFWYRQDPGLGLRLIYFSYDVKMKEKGDIPEGYSVSREKKERFSLILESASTNQTSMYLCASSLAGEATEAFFGQGTRLTVV.